The present entry profiles one T cell receptor (beta chain) with its context. What it binds is not known. V gave up 0 bases and J gave up 1 base, with 12 bases separating them. Germline assignment: CDR1 LGHNA and CDR2 YSLEER. The CDR3 consists of 16 residues. The sample is drawn from a study of shared clonotypes between healthy human individuals. The wider study: For every donor, three CD4 naive, three CD4 memory, two CD8 naive and one CD8 memory plates were used. Notes on the study in general: Clonotype sharing across four donors was observed for about 4.8% of naive CD4 clonotypes. Limited genetic and exposure-history diversity came from having few donors.

Only CD45RO-negative cells positively selected for CCR7 counted as naive CD8 cells, so terminally differentiated effector memory CD45RA+ cells were excluded. Using immunoSEQ multiplex PCR, the repertoire was profiled, and TCRdb retains in-frame clones only, with some absent. The repertoire has nearly 2 million clones, roughly 94% of them found once; the top ten carry around 1.2%. The chain combines TRBV4-3 with TRBJ2-5, with D possibly being TRBD2 (6 bases). This sequence originates from a man aged 18 to 35 in good health. Sequences were obtained from naive CD8+ T cells sorted from blood. CDR3 residues: CASSQDRAGTQETQYF. CDR3 in DNA: TGCGCCAGCAGCCAAGATAGGGCGGGGACCCAAGAGACCCAGTACTTC.